The T cell receptor beta chain under discussion was sequenced for a study of beta chain features in type 1 diabetes. The study, taken as a whole, reports: When Type 1 diabetes patients were examined, their TCRB CDR3s proved moderately but significantly shorter in all four CD4+ subsets.

Each donor gave one heparinised blood draw averaging around 0.12 L. The CDR3 is 15 amino acids. The germline V gene has CDR1 GTSNPN and CDR2 SVGIG (reference sequence). The V segment lost 4 bases and the J segment 7 bases; nucleotides outside the gene matches: 8. A word on this clone: Its specificity is not known.

Expressed TCRB transcripts were sequenced, since all the RNA that had been isolated was reverse transcribed. This table comes from immunoSEQ multiplex PCR, and its TCRdb copy is limited to in-frame clones, with some not included. The sample consists of some 660,000 clones, roughly an eighth of them appearing once. The sequenced sample was naive CD4+ T cells from blood. The receptor was isolated from a man aged 18 to 35 with type 1 diabetes. The V and J genes are TRBV30 and TRBJ1-6, with TRBD1 matching over 9 bases. The CDR3 loop reads CAWIRQGVINSPLHF. The CDR3, as DNA: TGTGCCTGGATCCGACAGGGGGTAATCAATTCACCCCTCCACTTT.